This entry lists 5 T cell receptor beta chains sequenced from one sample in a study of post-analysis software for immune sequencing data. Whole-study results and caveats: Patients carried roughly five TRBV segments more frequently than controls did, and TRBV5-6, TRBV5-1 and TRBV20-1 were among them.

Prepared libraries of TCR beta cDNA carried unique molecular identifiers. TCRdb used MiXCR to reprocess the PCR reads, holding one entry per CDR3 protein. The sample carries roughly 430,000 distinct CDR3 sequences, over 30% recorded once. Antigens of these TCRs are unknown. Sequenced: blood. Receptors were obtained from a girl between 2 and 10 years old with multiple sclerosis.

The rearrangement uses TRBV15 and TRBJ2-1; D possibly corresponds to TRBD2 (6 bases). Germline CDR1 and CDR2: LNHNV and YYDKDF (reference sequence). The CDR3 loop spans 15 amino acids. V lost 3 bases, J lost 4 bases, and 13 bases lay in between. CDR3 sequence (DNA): TGTGCCACCAGCAGTCGGAAAGGGAGGTACAATGAGCAGTTCTTC. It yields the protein CATSSRKGRYNEQFF.

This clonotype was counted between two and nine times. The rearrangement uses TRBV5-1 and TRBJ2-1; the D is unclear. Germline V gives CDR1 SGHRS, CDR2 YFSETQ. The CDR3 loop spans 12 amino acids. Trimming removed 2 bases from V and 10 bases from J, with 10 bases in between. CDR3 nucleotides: TGCGCCAGCAGCTTCTGGGTGGGGGAGCAGTTCTTC. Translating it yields CASSFWVGEQFF.

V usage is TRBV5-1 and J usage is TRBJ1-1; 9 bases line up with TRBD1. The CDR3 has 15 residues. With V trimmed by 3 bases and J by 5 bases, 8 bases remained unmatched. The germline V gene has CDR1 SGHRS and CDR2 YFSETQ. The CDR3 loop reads CASSSWTGVGTEAFF. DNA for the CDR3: TGCGCCAGCAGCTCCTGGACAGGGGTTGGAACTGAAGCTTTCTTT.

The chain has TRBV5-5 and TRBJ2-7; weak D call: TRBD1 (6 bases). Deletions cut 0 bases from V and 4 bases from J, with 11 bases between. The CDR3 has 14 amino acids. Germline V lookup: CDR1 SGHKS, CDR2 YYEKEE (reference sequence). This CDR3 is CASSLVGQLYEQYF. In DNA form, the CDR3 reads TGTGCCAGCAGCTTGGTTGGACAGCTTTACGAGCAGTACTTC.

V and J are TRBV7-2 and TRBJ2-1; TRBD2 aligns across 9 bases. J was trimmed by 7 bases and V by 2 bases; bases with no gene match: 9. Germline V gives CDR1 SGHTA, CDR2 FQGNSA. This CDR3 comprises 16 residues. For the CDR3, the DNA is TGTGCCAGCAGCTTATGGTTACTAGCGGGCGGAAATGAGCAGTTCTTC. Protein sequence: CASSLWLLAGGNEQFF.